A single T cell receptor beta chain is shown here with its context. This entry is derived from a study of blood T cell repertoires in COVID-19. About the study: Acute and convalescent COVID-19 specimens originated in the United States, Italy and Spain. The cDNA or gDNA used as material had been derived from T cells, B-cell-depleted T cells, or PBMCs.

In the authors' workflow: Reference gene primer amplification in the assay estimated nucleated cell counts. The protocol was immunoSEQ multiplex PCR, while the TCRdb copy is restricted to in-frame clones and leaves out a portion. The V and J calls and clone size come from that table; D and trimming were worked out from the DNA. This sample yields about 170,000 clones, of which roughly 91% are seen a single time; about 4.5% belongs to the top ten. In germline, CDR1 is SGHTA, CDR2 FQGNSA. CDR3 length: 15 amino acids. Trimming at V came to 7 bases and at J to 2 bases, leaving 8 bases not matched to a gene.

This chain connects TRBV7-2 to TRBJ1-3, with 7 bases lining up with TRBD1. The clonotype was recovered from a woman between 45 and 65 years old with acute or convalescent COVID-19. Sequencing input: peripheral blood. CDR3 nucleotide sequence: TGTGCCAGCACCCAACGACAGGGCCCTGGAAACACCATATATTTT. This sequence encodes CASTQRQGPGNTIYF.